This T cell receptor beta chain was profiled in a study of technical replicates of blood from a handful of donors. Produced via immunoSEQ multiplex PCR; TCRdb's table is partial and in-frame only. The sample shows roughly 82,000 clones, around nine tenths of them seen only once. Germline CDR1 is MDHEN and CDR2 is SYDVKM. The V end lost 2 bases, the J end lost 3 bases, and 23 bases lay between the germline ends. There are 19 residues in the CDR3. This sequence originates from a human donor in good health. This rearrangement joins TRBV28 to TRBJ2-1, with a tentative D call TRBD2 (6 bases). Sequencing input: T cells isolated from PBMCs. The CDR3 protein is CASSLPKRARERLYNEQFF. The CDR3 nucleotides are TGTGCCAGCAGTTTACCAAAACGGGCCCGGGAGCGTCTCTACAATGAGCAGTTCTTC.